This paragraph covers one TCR beta chain sequence. Its antigen is currently unknown. Preparation of the TCRbeta library used unique molecular identifiers. TCRdb analysed the PCR reads with MiXCR anew, one entry per CDR3 protein. This repertoire shows 600,000 to 700,000 distinct CDR3 sequences, 10% to 15% found once; its top ten account for around 0.8%. Germline V gives CDR1 MDHEN, CDR2 SYDVKM. Trimming removed 5 bases at V and 2 bases at J, with 16 bases between. This CDR3 has 16 amino acids. The data originate from a study of T-cell reconstitution after alpha-beta-depleted transplantation in children. Regarding the study as a whole: The study reportedly traced alpha-beta T cells about two months after transplant to several hundred expanded graft clones. One year after transplant, T-cell counts and diversity came mostly from newly produced T cells. The origin of high day-60 TCRbeta diversity in some patients lay in surviving recipient T cells and thymic progenitors.

This sequence originates from a girl aged 2 to 10 with congenital amegakaryocytic thrombocytopenia, due to receive a stem cell transplant. J is TRBJ2-4 and V is TRBV28; perhaps TRBD1 as D (5 bases). This specimen was PBMCs, taken before TCRalphabeta/CD19-depleted stem cell transplant. CDR3 residues: CASSRSGYNPKNIQYF. The CDR3 DNA sequence: TGTGCCAGCAGTCGATCAGGGTATAATCCCAAAAACATTCAGTACTTC.